The rows below give T cell receptor beta chains drawn from one sample of a study of CD8+ T cells in alopecia areata. TCRdb's table, derived via immunoSEQ multiplex PCR, lists solely in-frame clones and lacks some. The sample has 200,000 to 250,000 clones, under 60% seen once. Sequencing was performed on CD4+ T cells sorted from blood, taken at week 4, from a patient treated with tofacitinib. These receptors all come from a human donor with alopecia areata. Each CDR3 is given with its conserved first and last residue. Fields, in order: clone size, V gene, J gene, CDR3 protein. A clone size is listed for some rows: how often the clone was seen (once, few, many), or a class if it is expanded.

>-|TRBV15|TRBJ2-3
CATGTLGSPQYF
>-|TRBV7-8|TRBJ2-5
CASSSPGQGSETQYF
>-|TRBV6-1|TRBJ2-3
CASRKEPTTDTQYF
>few|TRBV29-1|TRBJ2-7
CSAGGRGPSYEQYF
>few|TRBV5-6|TRBJ2-5
CASSLQGGVETQYF
>once|TRBV9|TRBJ2-5
CASSVGGDAETQYF
>-|TRBV15|TRBJ2-5
CATSRKSAGAETQYF
>-|TRBV29-1|TRBJ2-2
CSVEPQGAPGELFF
>few|TRBV29-1|TRBJ2-7
CSVEDAGGYEQYF
>few|TRBV20-1|TRBJ2-1
CSARVGRQFF
>-|TRBV7-9|TRBJ1-2
CASSPGTGVYGYTF
>-|TRBV29-1|TRBJ1-5
CSVAADTSQPQHF
>-|TRBV29-1|TRBJ2-3
CSVEVQSTDTQYF
>few|TRBV2|TRBJ2-1
CASSWGLEEQFF
>-|TRBV5-1|TRBJ2-3
CASSLAASTDTQYF
>few|TRBV4-3|TRBJ1-5
CASSQDGGNQPQHF
>-|TRBV29-1|TRBJ1-1
CSADSGKNTEAFF
>few|TRBV16|TRBJ1-2
CASSQSAGGPYGYTF
>-|TRBV29-1|TRBJ2-1
CSVDHEGQSGGAPYNEQFF
>-|TRBV13|TRBJ2-5
CASSKRSGSQETQYF
>few|TRBV10-3|TRBJ1-6
CAISESGANSPLHF
>-|TRBV5-1|TRBJ1-5
CASSLAGEINQPQHF
>-|TRBV29-1|TRBJ1-2
CSGDSSSGYTF
>-|TRBV29-1|TRBJ1-1
CSVQTRTGNTEAFF
>-|TRBV2|TRBJ2-7
CASSGSPGARDYEQYF
>-|TRBV2|TRBJ1-6
CASLQGANSPLHF
>few|TRBV15|TRBJ2-5
CATSRAMGETQYF
>-|TRBV4-3|TRBJ2-5
CASSQGSRLAEETQYF
>-|TRBV29-1|TRBJ2-2
CSVPASGGNTGELFF
>few|TRBV11-3|TRBJ1-2
CASTSTGNYGYTF
>few|TRBV5-1|TRBJ2-7
CASSLGVTGAYEQYF
>-|TRBV27|TRBJ2-7
CASSTQVPGYEQYF
>-|TRBV28|TRBJ2-4
CASSPRNIQYF
>few|TRBV25-1|TRBJ2-7
CASRESGTYEQYF
>-|TRBV29-1|TRBJ1-1
CSVLGYTEAFF
>few|TRBV30|TRBJ2-1
CAWSVRLDNEQFF
>few|TRBV10-3|TRBJ2-6
CAISDRDRRPPGANVLTF
>-|TRBV5-1|TRBJ2-1
CASSPGLAGRSYNEQFF
>-|TRBV30|TRBJ1-2
CAWSSSSGTGYTF
>-|TRBV20-1|TRBJ2-1
CSATTSNEQFF
>-|TRBV5-1|TRBJ2-5
CASSRRAGVQETQYF